One sample yielded the 2 T cell receptor beta chains listed below, sequenced in a study of neurological immune-mediated disorders. TCRdb used MiXCR to reprocess the 5' RACE reads, holding one entry per CDR3 protein. Of about 39,000 distinct CDR3 sequences listed, almost 7.5% are singletons. The material sequenced was CD4+ T cells from blood. Source of these receptors: a man over 45 in good health.

Many counts were recorded for this clonotype. The CDR3 sequence is CASSSSMEGYTF. The CDR3 region has the DNA TGCGCCAGCAGCTCGTCTATGGAGGGCTACACCTTC. The rearrangement links TRBV5-1 to TRBJ1-2; D is unclear. Trimming took 3 bases from V and 8 from J, leaving 11 bases between them. There are 12 residues in the CDR3. The germline V gene has CDR1 SGHRS and CDR2 YFSETQ.

This clonotype was counted at least ten times. V and J are TRBV30 and TRBJ1-2, with 7 nucleotides matching TRBD1. Trimming removed 5 bases from V and 11 bases from J; junction bases left unmatched: 8. The CDR3 runs to 11 residues. Germline V gene data show CDR1 as GTSNPN and CDR2 as SVGIG (reference sequence). The CDR3: CAWRGQTFYTF. CDR3 nucleotide sequence: TGTGCCTGGCGGGGACAGACGTTTTACACCTTC.